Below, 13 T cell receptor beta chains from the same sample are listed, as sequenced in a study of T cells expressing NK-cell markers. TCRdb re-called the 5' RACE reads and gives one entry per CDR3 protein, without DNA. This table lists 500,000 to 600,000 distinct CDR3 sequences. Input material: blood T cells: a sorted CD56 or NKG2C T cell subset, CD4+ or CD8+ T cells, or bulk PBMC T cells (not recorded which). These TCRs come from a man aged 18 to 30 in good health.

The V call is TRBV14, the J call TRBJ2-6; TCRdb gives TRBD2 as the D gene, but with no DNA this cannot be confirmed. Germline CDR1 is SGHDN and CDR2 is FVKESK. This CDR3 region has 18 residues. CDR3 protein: CASSLRPGGHSGANVLTF.

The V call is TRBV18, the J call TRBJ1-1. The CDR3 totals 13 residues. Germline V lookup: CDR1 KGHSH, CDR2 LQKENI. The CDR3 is CASSAQVNTEAFF.

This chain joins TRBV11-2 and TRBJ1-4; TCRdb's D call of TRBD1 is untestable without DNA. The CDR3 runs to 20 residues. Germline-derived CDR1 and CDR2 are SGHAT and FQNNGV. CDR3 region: CASSPIPGRGPNYGNEKLFF.

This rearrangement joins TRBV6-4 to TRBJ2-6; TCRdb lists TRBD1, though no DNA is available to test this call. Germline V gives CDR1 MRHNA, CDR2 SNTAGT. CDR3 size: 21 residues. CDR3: CASSPNPPGAVHDSGANVLTF.

CDR3 amino acids: CASSLFWDEQFF. This chain uses TRBV5-5 with TRBJ2-1. CDR1 and CDR2 from the germline V gene are SGHKS and YYEKEE (reference sequence). This CDR3 spans 12 amino acids.

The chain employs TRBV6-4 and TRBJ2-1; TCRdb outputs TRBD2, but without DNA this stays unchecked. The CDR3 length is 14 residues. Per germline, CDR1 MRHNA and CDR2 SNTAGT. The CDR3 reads CASSGLAGGREQFF.

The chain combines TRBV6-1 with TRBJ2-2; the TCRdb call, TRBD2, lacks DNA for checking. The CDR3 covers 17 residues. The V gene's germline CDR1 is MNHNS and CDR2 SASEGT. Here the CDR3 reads CASSEGGLAGGGGELFF.

CDR3: CASSPALRNTGELFF. This chain connects TRBV11-2 to TRBJ2-2; TCRdb designates TRBD1, a call that cannot be tested without DNA. This CDR3 region has 15 residues. CDR1 is SGHAT and CDR2 is FQNNGV in the germline V gene.

CDR3: CSVEDLGGGDTQYF. The rearrangement uses TRBV29-1 and TRBJ2-3; TCRdb outputs TRBD1, but without DNA this stays unchecked. From germline, CDR1 is SQVTM and CDR2 ANQGSEA. CDR3 length: 14 residues.

The CDR3 sequence: CASSGEGAGRPNEQFF. The chain uses TRBV7-2 and TRBJ2-1; TCRdb's D call of TRBD2 is untestable without DNA. The CDR3 consists of 16 residues. Germline CDR1 reads SGHTA; CDR2 reads FQGNSA.

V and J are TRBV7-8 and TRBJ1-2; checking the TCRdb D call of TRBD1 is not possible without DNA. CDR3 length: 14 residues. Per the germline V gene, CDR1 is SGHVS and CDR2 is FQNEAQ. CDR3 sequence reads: CASSSTDRDYGYTF.

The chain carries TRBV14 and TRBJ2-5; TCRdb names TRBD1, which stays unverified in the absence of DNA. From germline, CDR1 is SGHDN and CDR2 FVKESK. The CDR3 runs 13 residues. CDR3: CASSPRFLETQYF.

The CDR3 spells CAARGGNEQFF. The chain is built from TRBV7-9 and TRBJ2-1; without DNA, the TCRdb call of TRBD1 cannot be checked. The CDR3 covers 11 residues. Germline V gene sequence: CDR1 SEHNR, CDR2 FQNEAQ (reference sequence).